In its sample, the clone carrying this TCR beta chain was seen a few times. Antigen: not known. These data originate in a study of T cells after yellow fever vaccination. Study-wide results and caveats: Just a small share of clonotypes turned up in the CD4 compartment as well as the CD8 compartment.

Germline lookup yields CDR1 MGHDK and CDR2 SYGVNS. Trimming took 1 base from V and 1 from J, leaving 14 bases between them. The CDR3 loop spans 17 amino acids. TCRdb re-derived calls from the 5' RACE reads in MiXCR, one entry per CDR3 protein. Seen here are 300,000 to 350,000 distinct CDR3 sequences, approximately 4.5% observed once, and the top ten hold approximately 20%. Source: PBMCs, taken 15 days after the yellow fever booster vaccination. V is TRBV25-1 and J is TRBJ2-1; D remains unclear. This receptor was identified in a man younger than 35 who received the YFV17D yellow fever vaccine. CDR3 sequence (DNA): TGTGCCAGCAGTGAATTAAGGGCCCTGTTTTCCTACAATGAGCAGTTCTTC. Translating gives CASSELRALFSYNEQFF.